The T cell receptor (beta chain) under discussion was sequenced for a study of lymphopenia after photon versus proton radiotherapy. The protocol was immunoSEQ multiplex PCR, while the TCRdb copy is restricted to in-frame clones and leaves out a portion. The sample has roughly 53,000 clones, 83% seen once. Comments on this clone: What it binds is unknown.

Regarding the study as a whole: Authors raise, but do not show, better survival with proton therapy.

The CDR3 is 18 amino acids. Looked up from germline, CDR1 is MGHDK and CDR2 is SYGVNS. V was pared by 2 bases and J by 2 bases, with 21 bases between. This chain uses TRBV25-1 with TRBJ2-5; no definite D call. This clonotype was obtained from a man aged 50 or older with gastric cancer. The specimen was peripheral blood, collected from a patient treated with photon-based radiotherapy. CDR3 sequence reads: CASSEAFSEPQPQETQYF. The CDR3 bases are TGTGCCAGCAGTGAAGCCTTTTCGGAACCGCAGCCTCAAGAGACCCAGTACTTC.